This TCR beta chain was observed in a study of cytomegalovirus exposure and HLA in healthy donors. Regarding this clone: Antigen: not known.

Overall study findings and caveats: In a later analysis, TCR beta V- and J-gene trimming was associated with a missense DCLRE1C variant. Analysis performed later found roughly 17,000 TCR beta sequences associated with HLA alleles at 0.05 false discovery rate. A list of 150 to 200 TCR beta chains associated with cytomegalovirus was given.

In nominal health when sampled, donors likely had unrecorded immune exposures nonetheless. 13 Jbeta primers and 60 Vbeta primers were used for the PCR. Sequencing used immunoSEQ multiplex PCR; TCRdb keeps in-frame clones, though not all of them. The repertoire holds around 190,000 clones, 60% to 85% seen once, with 5% to 7% in the top ten. The J segment lost 8 bases and the V segment lost 11 bases, leaving 8 bases of the junction unmatched. CDR3 length equals 12 residues. Germline V gives CDR1 SGHAT, CDR2 FQNNGV. The sequence came from a man between 35 and 55 years old in good health and CMV-seronegative. The sequencing input was PBMCs. This chain uses TRBV11-2 with TRBJ2-1; 8 bases line up with TRBD2. The CDR3 region has the DNA TGTGCCTCAGCGGGAGTCGGCGATGAGCAGTTCTTC. It specifies CASAGVGDEQFF.